This entry features one T cell receptor (beta chain) sequence. This clonotype was found a few times. No antigen is known for it. No quality values exist for individual bases; no much larger clone is one base distant. The sample belongs to a study of early T cells in non-severe SARS-CoV-2 infection (dated by TCRdb to the early 2020s). Regarding the study in general: TCR sequencing used bulk RNA from unsorted whole blood, so alpha and beta chains could not be paired.

The library was obtained by 5' RACE. TCRdb lists the instrument as NextSeq 500. The TCR library protocol attached unique molecular identifiers to individual cDNA molecules to correct for sequencing error and PCR bias. Both TCR alpha and beta chains were sequenced, and tight co-correlation was observed between alpha and beta sequence abundances in each sample. Processing in the source paper ran as follows. Decombinator V4 was used to perform V gene, J gene and CDR3 annotation of TCR sequences. Expanded TCRs were defined as changing significantly between any two time points under a Poisson model with p below 0.0001. TCR abundances were normalised to the total number of TCRs sequenced in each sample and reported as counts per million. TRAV1-2 paired with TRAJ12, TRAJ20 or TRAJ33 defined MAIT TCRs, while TRAV10 paired with TRAJ18 defined iNKT TCRs. VDJdb, accessed on 1 November 2021, was searched for TCRs annotated for CMV, EBV and SARS-CoV-2, and TCRs annotated for more than one antigen were excluded. TCRdb took the public reads, trimmed them with fastp at Q25, ran MiXCR for clone calling and kept in-frame beta chains. Records with the same CDR3 protein are collapsed into one entry carrying the most frequent genes and DNA. The V and J calls here are based on TCRdb, not the publication. The sample yields 55,000 to 75,000 distinct CDR3 sequences; 8.5% to 9.5% were counted once. Less than 1.5% of the sample goes to the ten largest clones.

A case-control design nested within a healthcare worker cohort in London, UK, was used, with weekly nasopharyngeal swab PCR tests and blood sampling performed. Healthcare workers were enrolled in the week of the UK lockdown, from 23 to 31 March 2020, and were followed every week for up to roughly 16 weeks. CDR1 and CDR2 were assigned from the germline V gene (reference sequence) as DFQATT and SNEGSKA. The cysteine opens and the phenylalanine closes a CDR3 of 14 amino acids. Only the CDR3 DNA is retained, 42 bases long and in frame from the first base. V is cut by 2 bases and J by 5 bases, and the space between the germline ends is 15 bases. The investigation overall reported the following: VDJdb matching was skewed toward anti-spike CD8 responses, so virus-specific expansions were likely underestimated and private and CD4 specificities were missed.

The material sequenced was whole blood. Recombination linked TRBV20-1 to TRBJ1-1; the D region possibly corresponds to TRBD1 (5 bases align). The source of this sequence is an adult who was a healthcare worker with PCR-confirmed SARS-CoV-2 infection or an uninfected control (not recorded which). The sequenced DNA: TGCAGTGCTAGACAGGGCAGAACTAGGACTGAAGCTTTCTTT. It codes for CSARQGRTRTEAFF.